What follows are 23 T cell receptor beta chains derived from one specimen sequenced in a study of cytomegalovirus exposure and HLA in healthy donors. Primers included in the PCR were 60 Vbeta and 13 Jbeta primers. Sequencing was performed with immunoSEQ multiplex PCR; in TCRdb, only in-frame clones are kept and a portion is missing. The sample includes more than 110,000 clones, about 8.9% of them seen just once. Sequenced input: PBMCs. The source of these receptors is a man in his fifties or sixties in good health and CMV-seronegative.

There are a few counts of this clone. This rearrangement joins TRBV7-6 to TRBJ1-1, with no clear D. Germline values: CDR1 SGHVS, CDR2 FNYEAQ. The V and J ends lost 3 bases and 4 bases respectively, with 6 bases between them. This CDR3 comprises 12 residues. The CDR3 nucleotides are TGTGCCAGCAGCTTCACGGGCACTGAAGCTTTCTTT. Translating gives CASSFTGTEAFF.

This clone appeared a few times. The chain employs TRBV10-3 and TRBJ2-7, with 15 bases that match TRBD2. The CDR3 length is 16 residues. The ends lost 10 bases at V and 3 bases at J; junction bases unmatched: 10. The germline CDR1 and CDR2 sequences are ENHRY and SYGVKD. This CDR3 reads CATGTSGGLRGYEQYF. In DNA, the CDR3 is TGTGCCACCGGGACTAGCGGGGGGCTGCGGGGCTACGAGCAGTACTTC.

The V and J genes are TRBV10-3 and TRBJ1-3, with D perhaps TRBD1 (6 bases). This CDR3 has 16 residues. Looked up from germline, CDR1 is ENHRY and CDR2 is SYGVKD. The V and J ends lost 2 bases and 0 bases respectively, with 11 bases between them. The CDR3 sequence is CAISERDTASGNTIYF. The DNA for the CDR3 is TGTGCCATCAGTGAGCGGGACACTGCCTCTGGAAACACCATATATTTT.

The sample holds a few counts of this clone. The CDR3 coding sequence is TGTGCCAGTAGTATAAGTTGGCCGACAGGAGCTTACAATGAGCAGTTCTTC. Its translation is CASSISWPTGAYNEQFF. This chain connects TRBV19 to TRBJ2-1; possible D gene TRBD1, 6 bases. Germline CDR1 LNHDA, CDR2 SQIVND (reference sequence). CDR3 size: 17 residues. The V end was cut by 2 bases, the J end by 4 bases, with 18 bases between.

The chain links TRBV5-6 to TRBJ2-3, with D perhaps TRBD1 (5 bases). The V end was cut by 5 bases, the J end by 6 bases, with 13 bases between. CDR3 length equals 13 residues. The V gene's germline CDR1 is SGHDT and CDR2 YYEEEE. CDR3 sequence: CASRLTDSDTQYF. The CDR3 bases are TGTGCCAGCAGGTTGACTGACAGTGATACGCAGTATTTT.

The rearrangement links TRBV6-1 to TRBJ2-7; D unclear. CDR3 length: 12 residues. V shed 3 bases and J shed 9 bases, with 12 bases lying between them. Germline CDR1 MNHNS, CDR2 SASEGT. The CDR3 DNA follows: TGTGCCAGCAGTGACTCATTGAGAGCGCAGTACTTC. Protein sequence: CASSDSLRAQYF.

This clone was counted only a few times. The chain employs TRBV5-1 and TRBJ2-6; 12 bases map to TRBD1. Germline trimming cut 4 bases from V and 2 bases from J; bases unmatched to any gene: 4. Germline V gene data show CDR1 as SGHRS and CDR2 as YFSETQ. The CDR3 has 17 amino acids. The CDR3 sequence is CASSPGQGAPGANVLTF. The CDR3 DNA follows: TGCGCCAGCAGCCCGGGACAGGGGGCGCCTGGGGCCAACGTCCTGACTTTC.

This clone showed up just a few times. The rearrangement links TRBV7-2 to TRBJ2-5; D remains ambiguous. V lost 2 bases, J lost 5 bases, and 12 bases lay in between. This CDR3 contains 14 residues. Germline CDR1 and CDR2: SGHTA and FQGNSA. The CDR3 DNA is TGTGCCAGCAGCTTATATTCAGGTTCTGAGACCCAGTACTTC. Its translation: CASSLYSGSETQYF.

This sequence joins TRBV25-1 and TRBJ2-7; 7 positions agree with TRBD1. The germline V gene encodes CDR1 MGHDK and CDR2 SYGVNS. Trimming cost V 5 bases and J 3 bases; bases outside gene matches: 10. The CDR3 sequence is 15 residues long. The CDR3 is CASSNRDRKGYEQYF. In DNA form, the CDR3 reads TGTGCCAGCAGTAACCGGGACAGAAAAGGCTACGAGCAGTACTTC.

A few counts support this clone. The gene calls are TRBV7-2 and TRBJ2-1, with 13 bases aligning to TRBD2. J lost 7 bases, V lost 5 bases, and 8 bases had no gene match. Looked up from germline, CDR1 is SGHTA and CDR2 is FQGNSA. The CDR3 covers 16 residues. This CDR3 is CASSPGTSGNGNEQFF. CDR3 DNA sequence: TGTGCCAGCAGCCCGGGGACTAGCGGGAATGGTAATGAGCAGTTCTTC.

This chain connects TRBV5-1 to TRBJ1-1; D may be TRBD1 (5 bases). Germline CDR1 SGHRS, CDR2 YFSETQ. Trimming cost V 0 bases and J 1 base, with 10 bases left between them. CDR3 size: 15 residues. The CDR3 region is CASSLAGGANTEAFF. The CDR3, as DNA: TGCGCCAGCAGCTTGGCGGGCGGGGCGAACACTGAAGCTTTCTTT. Complete variable domain (other parts from reference TRBV5-1 and TRBJ1-1): KAGVTQTPRYLIKTRGQQVTLSCSPISGHRSVSWYQQTPGQGLQFLFEYFSETQRNKGNFPGRFSGRQFSNSRSEMNVSTLELGDSALYLCASSLAGGANTEAFFGQGTRLTVV.

The rearrangement joins TRBV28 to TRBJ1-1, with TRBD1 matching over 7 bases. The germline CDR1 and CDR2 sequences are MDHEN and SYDVKM. The CDR3 has 15 amino acids. V trimming: 2 bases; J trimming: 5 bases; junction bases outside the gene matches: 8. CDR3 bases: TGTGCCAGCAGTTTAAGACAGGGAGGTAGGACTGAAGCTTTCTTT. Its protein product is CASSLRQGGRTEAFF.

This clone was counted only a few times. V is TRBV5-4 and J is TRBJ1-4; 7 nucleotides match TRBD1. Germline V CDR1 and CDR2: SGHNT, YYREEE (reference sequence). The trim removed 4 bases at V and 6 bases at J, leaving 6 bases unmatched. The CDR3 consists of 14 residues. CDR3 loop: CASSMTGTHEKLFF. In nucleotides, the CDR3 is TGTGCCAGCAGCATGACAGGGACCCATGAAAAACTGTTTTTT.

This clone was recorded a few times. The genes are TRBV7-9 and TRBJ1-1; 9 bases agree with TRBD1. In germline, CDR1 is SEHNR, CDR2 FQNEAQ (reference sequence). V was pared by 4 bases and J by 1 base, with 1 base of the junction left unmatched. This CDR3 is 14 amino acids long. The CDR3 nucleotides read TGTGCCAGCAGCTGGGGACAGGGGAACACTGAAGCTTTCTTT. Translation: CASSWGQGNTEAFF. The complete variable domain, with remaining parts taken from reference TRBV7-9 and TRBJ1-1, reads DTGVSQNPRHKITKRGQNVTFRCDPISEHNRLYWYRQTLGQGPEFLTYFQNEAQLEKSRLLSDRFSAERPKGSFSTLEIQRTEQGDSAMYLCASSWGQGNTEAFFGQGTRLTVV.

This clone has a handful of counts. This chain uses TRBV29-1 with TRBJ1-2; D unclear. The germline gives CDR1 SQVTM, CDR2 ANQGSEA. The V end lost 4 bases, the J end lost 7 bases, and 16 bases lay between the germline ends. The CDR3 loop spans 13 amino acids. The CDR3 reads CSVAGRASGGYTF. The CDR3 coding sequence is TGCAGCGTTGCCGGGAGAGCGTCTGGTGGCTACACCTTC.

The rearrangement joins TRBV5-5 to TRBJ1-2, with D unclear. The germline V gene has CDR1 SGHKS and CDR2 YYEKEE (reference sequence). V dropped 6 bases and J dropped 0 bases, with 6 bases sitting between them. CDR3 length: 12 amino acids. CDR3 amino acids: CASTQTNYGYTF. As DNA, the CDR3 is TGTGCCAGCACGCAGACTAACTATGGCTACACCTTC.

This clone was seen only a few times. The rearrangement uses TRBV6-4 and TRBJ2-1, with 8 bases matching TRBD2. With V trimmed by 0 bases and J by 6 bases, 4 bases remained unmatched. The CDR3 covers 15 residues. The germline V gene has CDR1 MRHNA and CDR2 SNTAGT. Written as DNA, the CDR3 is TGTGCCAGCAGTGACTCGAGCGGGAGTAGCAATGAGCAGTTCTTC. Amino acid sequence: CASSDSSGSSNEQFF.

The table lists this clone with a few counts. V usage is TRBV5-1 and J usage is TRBJ2-1, with D possibly being TRBD1 (6 bases). Germline CDR1 and CDR2: SGHRS and YFSETQ. With 1 base removed from V and 2 bases from J, the gap between germline ends came to 16 bases. The CDR3 is 17 residues long. In nucleotides, the CDR3 is TGCGCCAGCAGCTTGAGGGATCCAGGGGATCCCTACAATGAGCAGTTCTTC. Protein: CASSLRDPGDPYNEQFF.

This clone has only a few counts. The chain is built from TRBV5-1 and TRBJ1-2; 7 bases are a match to TRBD1. The V and J ends lost 0 bases and 0 bases, in that order; junction bases with no gene match: 5. CDR1 is SGHRS, CDR2 YFSETQ, per germline. The CDR3 length is 16 residues. The CDR3 coding sequence is TGCGCCAGCAGCTTGGAGGCAGGGGGAGCTAACTATGGCTACACCTTC. Its translation is CASSLEAGGANYGYTF.

In regard to this clone: Other DNA sequences in the same sample also yield this CDR3. V is TRBV27 and J is TRBJ2-7; D gene ambiguous. Germline-derived CDR1 and CDR2 are MNHEY and SMNVEV (reference sequence). The CDR3 length is 13 residues. The V end was cut by 3 bases, the J end by 0 bases, with 6 bases between. This CDR3 is CASSFSSSYEQYF. DNA for the CDR3: TGTGCCAGCAGTTTTTCGAGCTCCTACGAGCAGTACTTC.

This clone has at least ten counts. V gene TRBV30 combines with J gene TRBJ1-1; no firm D call. The germline V and J ends were trimmed by 4 bases and 0 bases, with 3 bases remaining between them. Germline V gene lookup returns CDR1 GTSNPN and CDR2 SVGIG (reference sequence). The CDR3 contains 11 residues. CDR3 bases: TGTGCCTGGACGGTGAACACTGAAGCTTTCTTT. It yields the protein CAWTVNTEAFF. The variable domain in full, with the rest retrieved from reference TRBV30 and TRBJ1-1, is SQTIHQWPATLVQPVGSPLSLECTVEGTSNPNLYWYRQAAGRGLQLLFYSVGIGQISSEVPQNLSASRPQDRQFILSSKKLLLSDSGFYLCAWTVNTEAFFGQGTRLTVV.

This clone has only a few counts. The rearrangement uses TRBV28 and TRBJ2-7; 8 bases map to TRBD2. Trimming at V came to 4 bases and at J to 7 bases, leaving 12 bases not matched to a gene. Germline lookup yields CDR1 MDHEN and CDR2 SYDVKM. This CDR3 comprises 15 residues. The CDR3 sequence: CASSSSGSLSWEQYF. In DNA form, the CDR3 reads TGTGCCAGCAGTTCGAGCGGGAGCCTCTCGTGGGAGCAGTACTTC.

This clone has a handful of counts. The chain joins TRBV2 to TRBJ2-5; maybe TRBD2 (5 bases). The CDR3 has 13 amino acids. Germline V gene lookup returns CDR1 SNHLY and CDR2 FYNNEI. Trimming shortened V by 8 bases and J by 5 bases, and 15 bases separated the two germline ends. CDR3 nucleotides: TGTGCCAGCGGAGCGCAAAGAGGGGAGACCCAGTACTTC. This codes for CASGAQRGETQYF. Full variable domain (outside the CDR3, taken from reference TRBV2 and TRBJ2-5): EPEVTQTPSHQVTQMGQEVILRCVPISNHLYFYWYRQILGQKVEFLVSFYNNEISEKSEIFDDQFSVERPDGSNFTLKIRSTKLEDSAMYFCASGAQRGETQYFGPGTRLLVL.